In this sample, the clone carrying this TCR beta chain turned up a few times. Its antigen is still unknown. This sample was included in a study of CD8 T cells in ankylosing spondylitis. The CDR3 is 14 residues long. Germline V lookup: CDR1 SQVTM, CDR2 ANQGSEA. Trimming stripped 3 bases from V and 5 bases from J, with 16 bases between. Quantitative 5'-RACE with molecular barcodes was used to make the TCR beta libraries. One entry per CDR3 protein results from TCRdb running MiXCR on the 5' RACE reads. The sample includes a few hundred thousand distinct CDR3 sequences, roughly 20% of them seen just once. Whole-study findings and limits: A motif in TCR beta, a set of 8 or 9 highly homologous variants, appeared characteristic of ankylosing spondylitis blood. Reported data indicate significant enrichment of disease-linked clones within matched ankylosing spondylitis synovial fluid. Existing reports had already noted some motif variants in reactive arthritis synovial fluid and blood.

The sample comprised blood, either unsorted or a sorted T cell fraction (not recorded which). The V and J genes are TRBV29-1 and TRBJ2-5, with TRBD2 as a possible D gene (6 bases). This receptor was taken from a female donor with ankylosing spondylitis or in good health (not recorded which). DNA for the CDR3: TGCAGCGTTGACGGGGGTCCGCGAAGGGAGACCCAGTACTTC. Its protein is CSVDGGPRRETQYF.